These 21 T cell receptor beta chains share one sample of origin, sequenced in a study of blood T cell repertoires in COVID-19. Libraries were prepared by immunoSEQ multiplex PCR; TCRdb keeps only in-frame clonotypes and omits some of them. This table holds approximately 120,000 clones, 85% found once. Sequenced: peripheral blood. Receptors originate from a man older than 75 with active or convalescent COVID-19.

This chain joins TRBV5-1 and TRBJ1-1, with D maybe TRBD1 (5 bases). Germline V lookup: CDR1 SGHRS, CDR2 YFSETQ. V lost 4 bases, J lost 3 bases, and 13 bases lay in between. There are 14 residues in the CDR3. CDR3 nucleotide sequence: TGCGCCAGCAGCCCCAGGGAGGCGGACACTGAAGCTTTCTTT. This encodes CASSPREADTEAFF.

The chain links TRBV5-8 to TRBJ2-3; D not resolved. The V end was cut by 1 base, the J end by 5 bases, with 8 bases between. This CDR3 spans 13 amino acids. In germline, CDR1 is SGHTS, CDR2 YDEGEE. The CDR3 region is CASSLKTGDTQYF. CDR3 DNA: TGTGCCAGCAGCTTGAAAACGGGAGATACGCAGTATTTT.

This clone has just a few counts. This chain uses TRBV30 with TRBJ1-1; 7 nucleotides align to TRBD1. The length of the CDR3 is 16 residues. V was clipped by 0 bases and J by 0 bases; unmatched bases: 7. From germline, CDR1 is GTSNPN and CDR2 SVGIG (reference sequence). This CDR3 is CAWSVLTGNVNTEAFF. The CDR3 DNA is TGTGCCTGGAGTGTACTGACAGGGAACGTGAACACTGAAGCTTTCTTT.

V gene TRBV14 combines with J gene TRBJ1-4; 7 positions match TRBD1. CDR1 and CDR2 (germline): SGHDN, FVKESK. The CDR3 contains 15 residues. Losses at the gene ends were 1 base for V and 10 bases for J; bases not matched to a gene: 9. The CDR3 here is CASSQVTGSGGKLFF. The CDR3 DNA reads TGTGCCAGCAGCCAAGTTACAGGATCAGGGGGAAAACTGTTTTTT.

V is TRBV5-4 and J is TRBJ2-4; TRBD1 matches at 7 bases. This CDR3 region has 17 residues. V lost 3 bases and J lost 1; bases outside the gene matches: 10. Looked up from germline, CDR1 is SGHNT and CDR2 is YYREEE (reference sequence). The CDR3 region is CASSSLGDSRAKNIQYF. The CDR3 DNA follows: TGTGCCAGCAGCTCACTAGGGGACAGTAGGGCCAAAAACATTCAGTACTTC.

DNA for the CDR3: TGTGCCAGCAGTGGACAGGGGGAAGGAAGCAATCAGCCCCAGCATTTT. Amino acids: CASSGQGEGSNQPQHF. This sequence joins TRBV2 and TRBJ1-5; TRBD1 matches 9 bases. The CDR3 covers 16 residues. Germline CDR1 is SNHLY and CDR2 is FYNNEI. V shed 4 bases, J shed 1 base, and the junction held 5 bases outside the gene matches.

V usage is TRBV5-6 and J usage is TRBJ1-2; TRBD1 matches 7 bases. Germline lookup yields CDR1 SGHDT and CDR2 YYEEEE. V lost 4 bases, J lost 3 bases, and 3 bases stayed unmatched. The CDR3 extends over 13 amino acids. The DNA of the CDR3 is TGTGCCAGCAGCCTTGGGACAGACTATGGCTACACCTTC. Protein: CASSLGTDYGYTF.

V usage is TRBV24-1 and J usage is TRBJ2-3, with D possibly TRBD2 on 5 matching bases. The ends were cut back, 2 bases at V and 1 base at J, with 9 bases in the middle. Germline lookup yields CDR1 KGHDR and CDR2 SFDVKD. This CDR3 has 15 amino acids. CDR3 sequence reads: CATSDSLLGTDTQYF. The DNA of the CDR3 is TGTGCCACCAGTGATTCGCTACTAGGCACAGATACGCAGTATTTT.

This rearrangement joins TRBV18 to TRBJ2-7, with 8 bases aligning to TRBD1. With 5 bases clipped from V and 3 bases from J, the junction kept 6 bases outside the gene matches. The germline V gene has CDR1 KGHSH and CDR2 LQKENI. This CDR3 is built from 14 residues. This CDR3 is CASSERQGSYEQYF. The DNA for the CDR3 is TGTGCCAGCTCAGAGCGACAGGGGAGCTACGAGCAGTACTTC. The variable domain in full, with the rest retrieved from reference TRBV18 and TRBJ2-7, is NAGVMQNPRHLVRRRGQEARLRCSPMKGHSHVYWYRQLPEEGLKFMVYLQKENIIDESGMPKERFSAEFPKEGPSILRIQQVVRGDSAAYFCASSERQGSYEQYFGPGTRLTVT.

The chain joins TRBV7-6 to TRBJ2-5, with D unresolved. The CDR3 has 13 amino acids. V dropped 6 bases and J dropped 2 bases, with 10 bases sitting between them. Germline CDR1 and CDR2: SGHVS and FNYEAQ. The CDR3 sequence is CASRAPVQETQYF. CDR3 DNA sequence: TGTGCCAGCAGAGCGCCGGTTCAAGAGACCCAGTACTTC.

This clone was detected once. The rearrangement joins TRBV30 to TRBJ2-3; maybe TRBD2 (6 bases). The germline V gene has CDR1 GTSNPN and CDR2 SVGIG (reference sequence). The V end was cut by 3 bases, the J end by 2 bases, with 15 bases between. This CDR3 is built from 15 residues. The CDR3 spells CAWRAGTAFTDTQYF. CDR3 in DNA: TGTGCCTGGAGAGCCGGGACTGCCTTCACAGATACGCAGTATTTT.

The chain has TRBV27 and TRBJ1-2, with TRBD1 matching 10 bases. Germline V gene sequence: CDR1 MNHEY, CDR2 SMNVEV (reference sequence). V gave up 5 bases and J gave up 3 bases; unmatched junction bases: 6. This CDR3 is 15 amino acids long. This CDR3 reads CASSPRTGGDYGYTF. Here the CDR3 DNA reads TGTGCCAGCAGTCCACGGACAGGGGGGGACTATGGCTACACCTTC.

The rearrangement uses TRBV30 and TRBJ1-5, with D perhaps TRBD1 (6 bases). This CDR3 contains 15 residues. Germline V gene lookup returns CDR1 GTSNPN and CDR2 SVGIG (reference sequence). With 5 bases removed from V and 0 bases from J, the gap between germline ends came to 14 bases. The CDR3 sequence: CAWGTGFDSNQPQHF. The CDR3 coding sequence is TGTGCCTGGGGTACAGGGTTCGATAGCAATCAGCCCCAGCATTTT.

The chain carries TRBV5-1 and TRBJ1-6; a possible D gene is TRBD1 (5 bases). Germline CDR1 SGHRS, CDR2 YFSETQ. Trimming took 3 bases from V and 7 from J, leaving 14 bases between them. The CDR3 is made up of 15 amino acids. The CDR3 loop reads CASSSITGDNSPLHF. CDR3 DNA sequence: TGCGCCAGCAGCTCGATTACAGGAGACAATTCACCCCTCCACTTT.

The gene calls are TRBV2 and TRBJ2-7; 9 bases fit TRBD1. Germline CDR1 SNHLY, CDR2 FYNNEI. V shed 5 bases, J shed 3 bases, and the junction held 2 bases outside the gene matches. CDR3 size: 13 residues. The CDR3: CASSKGQGYEQYF. The CDR3 DNA sequence: TGTGCCAGCAGTAAGGGACAGGGCTACGAGCAGTACTTC.

The sample holds one count of this clone. V usage is TRBV6-2 or TRBV6-3 and J usage is TRBJ2-7, with 10 bases matching TRBD2. J was trimmed by 0 bases and V by 0 bases; bases with no gene match: 11. In germline, CDR1 is MNHEY, CDR2 SVGEGT. The CDR3 totals 19 residues. CDR3 nucleotide sequence: TGTGCCAGCAGTTACTCCACCAGCGGGAGGGTCCTAAGCTCCTACGAGCAGTACTTC. Amino acid sequence: CASSYSTSGRVLSSYEQYF.

This sequence joins TRBV15 and TRBJ2-2; TRBD1 matches 7 bases. V shed 0 bases and J 4 bases; nucleotides not matched to a gene: 5. Germline assignment: CDR1 LNHNV and CDR2 YYDKDF (reference sequence). CDR3 length equals 16 residues. CDR3 region: CATSRETGTATGELFF. The CDR3 DNA sequence: TGTGCCACCAGCAGAGAGACTGGGACAGCCACCGGGGAGCTGTTTTTT.

V is TRBV2 and J is TRBJ2-1; 11 bases align to TRBD1. J gave up 0 bases and V 7 bases, and 2 bases lay outside the gene matches. This CDR3 is built from 15 residues. The V gene's germline CDR1 is SNHLY and CDR2 FYNNEI. DNA of the CDR3: TGTGCCAGCAAGGACAGGGGGCCCTCCTACAATGAGCAGTTCTTC. It specifies CASKDRGPSYNEQFF. Based on the CDR3 plus reference TRBV2 and TRBJ2-1, the full variable domain is EPEVTQTPSHQVTQMGQEVILRCVPISNHLYFYWYRQILGQKVEFLVSFYNNEISEKSEIFDDQFSVERPDGSNFTLKIRSTKLEDSAMYFCASKDRGPSYNEQFFGPGTRLTVL.

This clone showed up just a few times. The same CDR3 arises from other DNA sequences in this sample as well. V and J are TRBV7-2 and TRBJ2-1; 9 nucleotides match TRBD2. This CDR3 has 15 residues. Germline V CDR1 and CDR2: SGHTA, FQGNSA. With 0 bases clipped from V and 7 bases from J, the junction kept 4 bases outside the gene matches. The CDR3 here is CASSLASGGLNEQFF. The DNA for the CDR3 is TGTGCCAGCAGCTTAGCCAGCGGGGGGCTTAATGAGCAGTTCTTC.

This clone showed up just once. The rearrangement links TRBV24-1 to TRBJ1-5, with TRBD1 as a possible D gene (6 bases). V lost 7 bases and J 7 bases, leaving 16 bases between the germline ends. The CDR3 is made up of 14 amino acids. Germline-derived CDR1 and CDR2 are KGHDR and SFDVKD. The CDR3 DNA is TGTGCCACCAGACACAGGGCCGAGGGGCAGCCCCAGCATTTT. Protein product: CATRHRAEGQPQHF.

The chain joins TRBV6-5 to TRBJ1-3; 7 bases map to TRBD1. V lost 6 bases, J lost 3 bases, and 8 bases stayed unmatched. The CDR3 has 15 residues. Germline CDR1 and CDR2: MNHEY and SVGAGI. CDR3 in amino acids: CASRLTGLFGNTIYF. The CDR3 DNA reads TGTGCCAGCAGGCTGACAGGGCTTTTTGGAAACACCATATATTTT.